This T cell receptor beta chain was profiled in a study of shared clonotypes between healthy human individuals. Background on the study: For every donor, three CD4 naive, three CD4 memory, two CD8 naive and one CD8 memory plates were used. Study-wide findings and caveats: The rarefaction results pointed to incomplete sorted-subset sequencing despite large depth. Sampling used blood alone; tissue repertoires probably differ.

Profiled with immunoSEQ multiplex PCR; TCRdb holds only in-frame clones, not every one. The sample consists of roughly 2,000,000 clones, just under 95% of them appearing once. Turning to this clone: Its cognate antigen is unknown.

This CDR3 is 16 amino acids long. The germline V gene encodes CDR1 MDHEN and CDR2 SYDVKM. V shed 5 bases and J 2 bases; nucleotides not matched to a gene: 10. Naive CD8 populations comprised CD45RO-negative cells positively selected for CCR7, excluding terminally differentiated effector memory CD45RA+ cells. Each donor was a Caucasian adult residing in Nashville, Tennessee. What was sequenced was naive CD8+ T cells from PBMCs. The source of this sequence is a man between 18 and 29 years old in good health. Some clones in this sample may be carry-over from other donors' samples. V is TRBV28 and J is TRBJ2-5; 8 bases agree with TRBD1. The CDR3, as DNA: TGTGCCAGCAGTATGACCTTAAGGACAGGGCAAGAGACCCAGTACTTC. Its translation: CASSMTLRTGQETQYF.